This entry concerns a single T cell receptor (beta chain). Its cognate antigen is unknown. The germline CDR1 and CDR2 sequences are SNHLY and FYNNEI. Between the trimmed V and J ends, which lost 2 bases and 9 bases, there was a span of 13 bases. The CDR3 totals 13 residues. This sample is part of a study of lymphopenia after photon versus proton radiotherapy. Profiling relied on immunoSEQ multiplex PCR, and the TCRdb table lists in-frame clones only, not all of them. The table includes approximately 47,000 clones, less than 90% detected once. Broader study findings: A bigger post-nadir fall in TCR diversity correlated inversely with survival time in deceased patients. Oligoclonal CD8+ Temra expansion after nadir drove photon patients' diversity drop. Photon-treated patients lost naive T cells and TCR diversity; proton-treated stayed stable.

The V and J genes are TRBV2 and TRBJ2-5; unclear D gene. The sequence derives from a middle-aged man with gastric cancer. The sequencing used peripheral blood, collected from a patient treated with photon-based radiotherapy. This chain's CDR3 is CASSERGATAQYF. Here the CDR3 DNA reads TGTGCCAGCAGTGAAAGAGGAGCGACGGCCCAGTACTTC.